The 16 T cell receptor beta chains presented below share a single source sample, sequenced in a study of blood T cell repertoires in COVID-19. Method: immunoSEQ multiplex PCR; TCRdb's copy keeps in-frame clones and lacks some. The data hold about 150,000 clones, with around 84% observed a single time. The sequenced sample consisted of peripheral blood. Receptors were obtained from a man older than 75 with acute or convalescent COVID-19.

The CDR3 bases are TGTGCCAGCAGCTTACGCAGGGCCTACGAGCAGTACTTC. It codes for CASSLRRAYEQYF. This chain uses TRBV11-3 with TRBJ2-7; D is perhaps TRBD1 (5 bases). Germline V gene data show CDR1 as SGHNT and CDR2 as YENEEA. Trimming took 2 bases from V and 2 from J, leaving 7 bases between them. The CDR3 length is 13 residues.

The V call is TRBV10-3, the J call TRBJ1-2; D unclear. The germline CDR1 and CDR2 sequences are ENHRY and SYGVKD. The germline V and J ends were trimmed by 2 bases and 8 bases, with 6 bases remaining between them. This CDR3 is built from 11 residues. The CDR3 DNA sequence: TGTGCCATCAGTGAGCAAGAGGGCTACACCTTC. Translated: CAISEQEGYTF.

The V call is TRBV7-9, the J call TRBJ2-2; 7 bases align to TRBD1. J gave up 0 bases and V 4 bases, and 2 bases lay outside the gene matches. Per germline, CDR1 SEHNR and CDR2 FQNEAQ (reference sequence). This CDR3 contains 15 residues. The CDR3 DNA follows: TGTGCCAGCAGCTCCGGGACAGCGAACACCGGGGAGCTGTTTTTT. Protein product: CASSSGTANTGELFF.

The genes are TRBV11-2 and TRBJ1-1; perhaps TRBD1 as D (6 bases). CDR1 and CDR2 from the germline V gene are SGHAT and FQNNGV. V lost 1 base, J lost 4 bases, and 10 bases lay in between. CDR3 length: 14 amino acids. CDR3 bases: TGTGCCAGCAGCTTAGGAGTGGGGGCCACTGAAGCTTTCTTT. Protein sequence: CASSLGVGATEAFF.

This clone was seen only once. J is TRBJ2-1 and V is TRBV3-1 (or the pseudogene TRBV3-2); a weak D match, TRBD2 (5 bases). This CDR3 has 14 residues. Germline loops: CDR1 LGHDT, CDR2 YNNKEL (reference sequence). V gave up 6 bases and J gave up 2 bases, with 11 bases separating them. In DNA form, the CDR3 reads TGTGCCAGCAGTGCCCTAGCCGCCTACAATGAGCAGTTCTTC. This translates into CASSALAAYNEQFF.

This clone was seen just once. The CDR3 is CASNQPGQDYGYTF. The CDR3, as DNA: TGTGCCAGTAACCAACCGGGACAAGACTATGGCTACACCTTC. The V call is TRBV19, the J call TRBJ1-2, with D maybe TRBD1 (6 bases). V gave up 7 bases and J gave up 3 bases, with 15 bases separating them. CDR1 and CDR2 from the germline V gene are LNHDA and SQIVND (reference sequence). The CDR3 sequence is 14 residues long. The entire variable domain, with the rest obtained from reference TRBV19 and TRBJ1-2, is as follows: DGGITQSPKYLFRKEGQNVTLSCEQNLNHDAMYWYRQDPGQGLRLIYYSQIVNDFQKGDIAEGYSVSREKKESFPLTVTSAQKNPTAFYLCASNQPGQDYGYTFGSGTRLTVV.

The genes are TRBV7-2 and TRBJ1-1; D may be TRBD1 (5 bases). CDR3 length equals 14 residues. From germline, CDR1 is SGHTA and CDR2 FQGNSA. V lost 2 bases, J lost 8 bases, and 15 bases lay in between. CDR3 sequence: CASSLTPRVQEAFF. CDR3 nucleotides: TGTGCCAGCAGCTTAACCCCCAGGGTTCAGGAAGCTTTCTTT. Supplemented by reference TRBV7-2 and TRBJ1-1, the full variable domain reads GAGVSQSPSNKVTEKGKDVELRCDPISGHTALYWYRQSLGQGLEFLIYFQGNSAPDKSGLPSDRFSAERTGGSVSTLTIQRTQQEDSAVYLCASSLTPRVQEAFFGQGTRLTVV.

This CDR3 reads CASSTDGGWSTDTQYF. For the CDR3, the DNA is TGTGCCAGCAGCACCGACGGGGGGTGGAGCACAGATACGCAGTATTTT. The V gene is TRBV11-2, the J gene TRBJ2-3; 7 nucleotides align to TRBD2. The CDR3 has 16 amino acids. CDR1 is SGHAT and CDR2 is FQNNGV in the germline V gene. The V segment lost 5 bases and the J segment 0 bases; nucleotides outside the gene matches: 8.

This rearrangement joins TRBV20-1 to TRBJ2-5; 12 bases line up with TRBD2. The CDR3 has 18 residues. V lost 3 bases to trimming and J lost 1 base; unmatched junction nucleotides: 12. The germline gives CDR1 DFQATT, CDR2 SNEGSKA (reference sequence). The CDR3 DNA is TGCAGTGCTAGTGGGTCTAGCGGGGGGGGGACCTTCCAAGAGACCCAGTACTTC. Encoded protein: CSASGSSGGGTFQETQYF.

The chain couples TRBV11-3 to TRBJ2-1; 9 nucleotides align to TRBD1. Germline trimming cut 4 bases from V and 9 bases from J; bases unmatched to any gene: 10. Germline loops: CDR1 SGHNT, CDR2 YENEEA. The CDR3 spans 15 residues. This CDR3 reads CASSSATGGVSEQFF. CDR3 nucleotides: TGTGCCAGCAGCTCAGCGACAGGGGGAGTGAGTGAGCAGTTCTTC. The variable domain in full, completed from reference TRBV11-3 and TRBJ2-1, reads EAGVVQSPRYKIIEKKQPVAFWCNPISGHNTLYWYLQNLGQGPELLIRYENEEAVDDSQLPKDRFSAERLKGVDSTLKIQPAELGDSAVYLCASSSATGGVSEQFFGPGTRLTVL.

This clone was counted a few times. Other DNA sequences within the sample encode an identical CDR3. The J gene is TRBJ1-1, the V gene TRBV7-9, with D maybe TRBD1 (6 bases). Germline V gene lookup returns CDR1 SEHNR and CDR2 FQNEAQ (reference sequence). V lost 6 bases and J lost 4, with 9 bases in between. This CDR3 has 12 residues. Written as DNA, the CDR3 is TGTGCCAGCAGAGCAGGGGTCACTGAAGCTTTCTTT. This sequence encodes CASRAGVTEAFF.

This clone appeared once. The chain has TRBV5-1 and TRBJ2-3, with 8 bases that match TRBD1. The length of the CDR3 is 13 residues. CDR1 and CDR2 (germline): SGHRS, YFSETQ. With V trimmed by 8 bases and J by 2 bases, 4 bases remained unmatched. CDR3 protein: CASSDRATDTQYF. In nucleotides, the CDR3 is TGCGCCAGTTCGGACAGGGCCACAGATACGCAGTATTTT.

V gene TRBV7-2 combines with J gene TRBJ2-1; no firm D call. In germline, CDR1 is SGHTA, CDR2 FQGNSA. V lost 1 base to trimming and J lost 10 bases, with 14 bases between them. This CDR3 is 14 amino acids long. CDR3 DNA sequence: TGTGCCAGCAGCTTAGATTCCACCCCGAGGGAGCAGTTCTTC. Its protein is CASSLDSTPREQFF.

This chain connects TRBV2 to TRBJ1-4, with 7 bases lining up with TRBD1. The length of the CDR3 is 15 residues. Germline CDR1 and CDR2: SNHLY and FYNNEI. Trimming cost V 4 bases and J 7 bases; bases outside gene matches: 9. Here the CDR3 DNA reads TGTGCCAGCAGTGTGGCAGGGGGAATTCGTGAAAAACTGTTTTTT. Protein: CASSVAGGIREKLFF.

This clone was seen only a few times. V and J are TRBV6-1 and TRBJ1-2; D might be TRBD1 (6 bases). With 3 bases removed from V and 7 bases from J, the gap between germline ends came to 12 bases. The V gene's germline CDR1 is MNHNS and CDR2 SASEGT. This CDR3 region has 13 residues. CDR3 DNA: TGTGCCAGCAGTGACCAGGGGCGAGGTGGCTACACCTTC. It codes for CASSDQGRGGYTF.

This chain links TRBV6-5 with TRBJ2-2; no definite D call. This CDR3 spans 14 amino acids. Germline V gene data show CDR1 as MNHEY and CDR2 as SVGAGI. The V gene lost 5 bases and the J gene lost 0 bases, with 7 bases spanning the gap. The CDR3 nucleotides read TGTGCCAGCAGTAACCGGGCGAACACCGGGGAGCTGTTTTTT. Residues: CASSNRANTGELFF.